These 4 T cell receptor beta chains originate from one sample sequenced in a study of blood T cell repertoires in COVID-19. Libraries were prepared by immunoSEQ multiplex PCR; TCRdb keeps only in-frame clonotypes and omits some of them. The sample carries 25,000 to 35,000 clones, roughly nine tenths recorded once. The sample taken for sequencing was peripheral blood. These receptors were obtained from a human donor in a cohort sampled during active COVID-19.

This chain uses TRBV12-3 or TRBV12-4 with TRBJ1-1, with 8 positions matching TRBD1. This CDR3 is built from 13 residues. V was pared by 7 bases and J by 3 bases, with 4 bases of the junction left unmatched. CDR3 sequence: CASTRTGHTEAFF. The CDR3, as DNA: TGTGCCAGCACCAGGACAGGGCACACTGAAGCTTTCTTT.

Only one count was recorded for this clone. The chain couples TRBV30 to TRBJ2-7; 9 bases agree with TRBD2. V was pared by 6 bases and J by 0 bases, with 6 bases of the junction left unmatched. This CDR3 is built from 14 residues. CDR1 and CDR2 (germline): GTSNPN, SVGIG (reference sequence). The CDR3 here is CACAGGGSSYEQYV. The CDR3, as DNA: TGTGCCTGTGCGGGGGGGGGCAGCTCCTACGAGCAGTACGTC.

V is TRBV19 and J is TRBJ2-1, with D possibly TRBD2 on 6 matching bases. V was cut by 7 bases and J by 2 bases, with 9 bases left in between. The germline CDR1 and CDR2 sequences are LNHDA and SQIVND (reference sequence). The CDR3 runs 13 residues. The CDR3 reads CASTGDPYNEQFF. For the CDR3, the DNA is TGTGCCAGTACGGGAGACCCCTACAATGAGCAGTTCTTC. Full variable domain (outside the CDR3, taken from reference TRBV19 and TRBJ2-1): DGGITQSPKYLFRKEGQNVTLSCEQNLNHDAMYWYRQDPGQGLRLIYYSQIVNDFQKGDIAEGYSVSREKKESFPLTVTSAQKNPTAFYLCASTGDPYNEQFFGPGTRLTVL.

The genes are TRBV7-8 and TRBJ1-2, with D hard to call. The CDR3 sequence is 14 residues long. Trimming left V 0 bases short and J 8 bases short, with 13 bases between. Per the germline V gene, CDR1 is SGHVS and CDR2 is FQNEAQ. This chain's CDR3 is CASSLAEAVGGYTF. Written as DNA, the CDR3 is TGTGCCAGCAGCTTAGCGGAGGCGGTTGGGGGCTACACCTTC.